This T cell receptor beta chain appears in the sequencing data of a study of blood T cell repertoires in COVID-19. Study in general: The United States, Italy and Spain were the sources of the acute and convalescent COVID-19 samples. In each case, the material was cDNA or gDNA derived from T cells, B-cell-depleted T cells, or PBMCs.

Original analysis: Reference gene primer amplification gave nucleated cell count estimates. The table came from immunoSEQ multiplex PCR; TCRdb's copy has only in-frame clones and leaves some out. That table supplies the V and J calls and clone size; D and trimming were determined from the DNA. The data show 95,000 to 120,000 clones, approximately 91% seen once. The origin of this receptor is a woman aged 70-85 years who had recovered from COVID-19. The sequencing sample was made of peripheral blood.

CDR3 sequence (DNA): TGTGCCAGCAGCGTAACTGAATCCGGGGAGCTGTTTTTT. The encoded protein is CASSVTESGELFF. The rearrangement joins TRBV2 to TRBJ2-2; D not certain. The CDR3 is made up of 13 amino acids. V dropped 6 bases and J dropped 6 bases, with 11 bases sitting between them. CDR1 and CDR2 (germline): SNHLY, FYNNEI. The whole variable domain, filled in from reference TRBV2 and TRBJ2-2, reads EPEVTQTPSHQVTQMGQEVILRCVPISNHLYFYWYRQILGQKVEFLVSFYNNEISEKSEIFDDQFSVERPDGSNFTLKIRSTKLEDSAMYFCASSVTESGELFFGEGSRLTVL.